These 18 T cell receptor beta chains were all obtained from the same sample, sequenced in a study of somatic mutations in cytotoxic T cells in rheumatoid arthritis. Only in-frame clones appear in the TCRdb table, and some are missing; sequencing was by immunoSEQ multiplex PCR. The table records approximately 13,000 clones, roughly 87% of them present only once. Sequencing was carried out using CD8+ T cells sorted from blood. These receptors were obtained from an adult with rheumatoid arthritis.

The gene calls are TRBV7-9 and TRBJ2-7; no clear D gene. The CDR3 contains 14 residues. V gave up 2 bases and J gave up 0 bases, with 8 bases separating them. CDR1 and CDR2 from the germline V gene are SEHNR and FQNEAQ (reference sequence). CDR3 in amino acids: CASSLSPSSYEQYF. The CDR3 DNA sequence: TGTGCCAGCAGCTTATCCCCGAGCTCCTACGAGCAGTACTTC.

The rearrangement uses TRBV4-2 and TRBJ2-7; D might be TRBD1 (5 bases). Germline CDR1 LGHNA, CDR2 YNFKEQ. Trimming left V 1 base short and J 2 bases short, with 12 bases between. CDR3 length: 15 amino acids. CDR3 protein: CASSQGETEAYEQYF. CDR3 sequence (DNA): TGTGCCAGCAGCCAAGGAGAGACAGAGGCCTACGAGCAGTACTTC.

The V gene is TRBV7-9, the J gene TRBJ1-2, with unresolved D. The CDR3 spans 14 residues. V was pared by 1 base and J by 4 bases, with 10 bases between. CDR1 and CDR2 (germline): SEHNR, FQNEAQ (reference sequence). The CDR3 DNA is TGTGCCAGCAGCTTAGGTCAGCAAATCTATGGCTACACCTTC. Translation gives CASSLGQQIYGYTF.

V usage is TRBV4-1 and J usage is TRBJ2-5; no firm D call. The CDR3 length is 12 residues. Germline V gene lookup returns CDR1 MGHRA and CDR2 YSYEKL. Trimming took off 0 bases at V and 5 bases at J, with 4 bases between the two ends. The CDR3 nucleotides are TGCGCCAGCAGCCAAGATCGGGAGACCCAGTACTTC. It codes for CASSQDRETQYF.

This clone is hyperexpanded in the sample. This chain joins TRBV27 and TRBJ2-7, with TRBD2 matching over 9 bases. CDR1 is MNHEY, CDR2 SMNVEV, per germline (reference sequence). V shed 6 bases and J 2 bases; nucleotides not matched to a gene: 8. The CDR3 runs 15 residues. The CDR3 is CASSLLAGTPYEQYF. In nucleotides, the CDR3 is TGTGCCAGCAGCTTACTAGCGGGCACTCCCTACGAGCAGTACTTC.

This chain uses TRBV7-9 with TRBJ2-2; 14 bases are shared with TRBD2. The CDR3 covers 17 residues. V gave up 4 bases and J gave up 6 bases; unmatched junction bases: 7. The germline V gene encodes CDR1 SEHNR and CDR2 FQNEAQ (reference sequence). In DNA form, the CDR3 reads TGTGCCAGCAGCTCGGCGGGACTAGCGGGAGTAGCCGGGGAGCTGTTTTTT. Translation: CASSSAGLAGVAGELFF.

This clone occurred a few times. This chain uses TRBV7-6 with TRBJ2-7, with 8 bases that match TRBD1. V dropped 5 bases and J dropped 3; count of bases not matched to a gene: 12. The CDR3 totals 16 residues. In germline, CDR1 is SGHVS, CDR2 FNYEAQ. In DNA, the CDR3 is TGTGCCAGCAGCCCGGGCCCTAAGACAGGGGTCTACGAGCAGTACTTC. The encoded protein is CASSPGPKTGVYEQYF. The entire variable domain, with the rest obtained from reference TRBV7-6 and TRBJ2-7, is as follows: GAGVSQSPRYKVTKRGQDVALRCDPISGHVSLYWYRQALGQGPEFLTYFNYEAQQDKSGLPNDRFSAERPEGSISTLTIQRTEQRDSAMYRCASSPGPKTGVYEQYFGPGTRLTVT.

The chain has TRBV30 and TRBJ1-2; D call uncertain. The CDR3 runs 17 residues. V lost 4 bases and J lost 8, with 29 bases in between. CDR1 is GTSNPN and CDR2 is SVGIG in the germline V gene (reference sequence). The CDR3 loop reads CAWTKRLWAGTLRGYTF. Written as DNA, the CDR3 is TGTGCCTGGACCAAAAGGCTGTGGGCAGGAACACTTCGGGGCTACACCTTC.

The chain has TRBV28 and TRBJ1-5; D ambiguous. V gave up 7 bases and J gave up 1 base, with 8 bases separating them. The germline V gene encodes CDR1 MDHEN and CDR2 SYDVKM. There are 13 residues in the CDR3. The DNA of the CDR3 is TGTGCCAGCACGCCAGTGAGCAATCAGCCCCAGCATTTT. The encoded protein is CASTPVSNQPQHF.

The rearrangement uses TRBV10-3 and TRBJ1-2, with 7 positions matching TRBD1. This CDR3 has 12 residues. Trimming at V came to 10 bases and at J to 6 bases, leaving 8 bases not matched to a gene. Germline lookup yields CDR1 ENHRY and CDR2 SYGVKD. CDR3: CASYTGVDGYTF. The CDR3 bases are TGTGCCAGTTACACAGGGGTAGATGGCTACACCTTC.

V is TRBV4-1 and J is TRBJ1-4; D is undetermined. This CDR3 comprises 16 residues. The germline V gene has CDR1 MGHRA and CDR2 YSYEKL. V lost 0 bases, J lost 5 bases, and 13 bases lay in between. The CDR3 coding sequence is TGCGCCAGCAGCCAAGATCTCTATAGGGCAAATGAAAAACTGTTTTTT. Residues: CASSQDLYRANEKLFF.

The rearrangement links TRBV5-4 to TRBJ1-2; D gene uncertain. The CDR3 spans 12 residues. V dropped 0 bases and J dropped 5 bases, with 5 bases sitting between them. Germline CDR1 SGHNT, CDR2 YYREEE (reference sequence). The CDR3 here is CASSLERYGYTF. The CDR3 bases are TGTGCCAGCAGCTTGGAGCGGTATGGCTACACCTTC.

The chain recombines TRBV2 with TRBJ1-3; no firm D call. The CDR3 length is 15 residues. Trimming stripped 3 bases from V and 0 bases from J, with 9 bases between. Looked up from germline, CDR1 is SNHLY and CDR2 is FYNNEI. The CDR3 protein is CASSDGILSGNTIYF. The CDR3 region has the DNA TGTGCCAGCAGTGACGGGATCCTCTCTGGAAACACCATATATTTT.

The rearrangement joins TRBV4-1 to TRBJ1-4; D call uncertain. Trimming took 1 base from V and 8 from J, leaving 14 bases between them. Looked up from germline, CDR1 is MGHRA and CDR2 is YSYEKL. CDR3 length equals 15 residues. CDR3 sequence reads: CASSQVELSQEKLFF. The CDR3 DNA is TGCGCCAGCAGCCAAGTTGAGCTCTCACAGGAAAAACTGTTTTTT.

This clone is a singleton in its sample. The rearrangement uses TRBV5-4 and TRBJ2-2; maybe TRBD1 (5 bases). Germline V lookup: CDR1 SGHNT, CDR2 YYREEE (reference sequence). The CDR3 length is 20 residues. Trimming cost V 1 base and J 6 bases, with 28 bases left between them. In nucleotides, the CDR3 is TGTGCCAGCAGCTTGTCGGATCTTCCAGGGCCAAGGGGATCTGCCGGGGAGCTGTTTTTT. Its translation is CASSLSDLPGPRGSAGELFF.

The rearrangement joins TRBV19 to TRBJ1-5; 7 nucleotides match TRBD1. V was clipped by 4 bases and J by 0 bases; unmatched bases: 0. Germline V lookup: CDR1 LNHDA, CDR2 SQIVND (reference sequence). The CDR3 consists of 14 residues. CDR3 in DNA: TGTGCCAGTAGTAGGACAGGTAGCAATCAGCCCCAGCATTTT. This gives the protein CASSRTGSNQPQHF.

The chain combines TRBV7-9 with TRBJ1-3; D is ambiguous. The CDR3 has 14 amino acids. Trimming left V 7 bases short and J 1 base short, with 11 bases between. Germline CDR1 SEHNR, CDR2 FQNEAQ (reference sequence). This CDR3 is CASTGGVSGNTIYF. Here the CDR3 DNA reads TGTGCCAGCACCGGAGGAGTGTCTGGAAACACCATATATTTT. Based on the CDR3 plus reference TRBV7-9 and TRBJ1-3, the full variable domain is DTGVSQNPRHKITKRGQNVTFRCDPISEHNRLYWYRQTLGQGPEFLTYFQNEAQLEKSRLLSDRFSAERPKGSFSTLEIQRTEQGDSAMYLCASTGGVSGNTIYFGEGSWLTVV.

This clone was observed once. The chain recombines TRBV5-5 with TRBJ2-5, with TRBD2 matching 8 bases. Germline assignment: CDR1 SGHKS and CDR2 YYEKEE (reference sequence). This CDR3 region has 15 residues. Losses at the gene ends were 3 bases for V and 2 bases for J; bases not matched to a gene: 6. The CDR3 bases are TGTGCCAGCAGCTCCGGGGGGGGAACACAAGAGACCCAGTACTTC. It encodes CASSSGGGTQETQYF. Filled out from reference TRBV5-5 and TRBJ2-5, the complete variable domain reads DAGVTQSPTHLIKTRGQQVTLRCSPISGHKSVSWYQQVLGQGPQFIFQYYEKEERGRGNFPDRFSARQFPNYSSELNVNALLLGDSALYLCASSSGGGTQETQYFGPGTRLLVL.